The source of this TCR beta chain is a study of blood T cell repertoires in COVID-19. Original analysis: Counts of nucleated cells, estimated from reference gene primer amplification, were obtained. Libraries were prepared by immunoSEQ multiplex PCR; TCRdb keeps only in-frame clonotypes and omits some of them. V and J calls plus clone size are reproduced from that table; the DNA served to infer D and trimming. This table holds approximately 320,000 clones, over 85% found once. Seattle patients were enrolled during active infection and followed longitudinally. Sequencing used peripheral blood. The TCR sequence derives from a woman in her thirties with COVID-19, enrolled during active disease.

The CDR3 coding sequence is TGCGCCAGCAGCCTTGACAGAACCTACGAGCAGTACTTC. Protein product: CASSLDRTYEQYF. The chain joins TRBV5-1 to TRBJ2-7; TRBD1 is a possible D gene (5 bases). V was shortened by 4 bases and J by 2 bases, with 10 bases between the two germline ends. CDR3 length equals 13 residues. CDR1 and CDR2 from the germline V gene are SGHRS and YFSETQ.